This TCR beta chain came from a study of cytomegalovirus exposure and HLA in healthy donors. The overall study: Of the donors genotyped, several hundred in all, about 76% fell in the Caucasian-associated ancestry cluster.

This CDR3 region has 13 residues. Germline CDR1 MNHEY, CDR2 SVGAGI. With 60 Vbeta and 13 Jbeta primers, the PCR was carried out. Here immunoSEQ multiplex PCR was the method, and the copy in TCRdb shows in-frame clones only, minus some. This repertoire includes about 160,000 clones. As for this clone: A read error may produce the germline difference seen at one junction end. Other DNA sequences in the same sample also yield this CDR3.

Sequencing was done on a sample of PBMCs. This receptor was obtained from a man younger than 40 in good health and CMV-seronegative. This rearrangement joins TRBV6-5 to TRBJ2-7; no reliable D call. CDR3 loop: CASSYGLSYEQYF. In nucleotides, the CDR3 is TGCGCCAGCAGTTATGGTCTGAGCTACGAGCAGTACTTC.